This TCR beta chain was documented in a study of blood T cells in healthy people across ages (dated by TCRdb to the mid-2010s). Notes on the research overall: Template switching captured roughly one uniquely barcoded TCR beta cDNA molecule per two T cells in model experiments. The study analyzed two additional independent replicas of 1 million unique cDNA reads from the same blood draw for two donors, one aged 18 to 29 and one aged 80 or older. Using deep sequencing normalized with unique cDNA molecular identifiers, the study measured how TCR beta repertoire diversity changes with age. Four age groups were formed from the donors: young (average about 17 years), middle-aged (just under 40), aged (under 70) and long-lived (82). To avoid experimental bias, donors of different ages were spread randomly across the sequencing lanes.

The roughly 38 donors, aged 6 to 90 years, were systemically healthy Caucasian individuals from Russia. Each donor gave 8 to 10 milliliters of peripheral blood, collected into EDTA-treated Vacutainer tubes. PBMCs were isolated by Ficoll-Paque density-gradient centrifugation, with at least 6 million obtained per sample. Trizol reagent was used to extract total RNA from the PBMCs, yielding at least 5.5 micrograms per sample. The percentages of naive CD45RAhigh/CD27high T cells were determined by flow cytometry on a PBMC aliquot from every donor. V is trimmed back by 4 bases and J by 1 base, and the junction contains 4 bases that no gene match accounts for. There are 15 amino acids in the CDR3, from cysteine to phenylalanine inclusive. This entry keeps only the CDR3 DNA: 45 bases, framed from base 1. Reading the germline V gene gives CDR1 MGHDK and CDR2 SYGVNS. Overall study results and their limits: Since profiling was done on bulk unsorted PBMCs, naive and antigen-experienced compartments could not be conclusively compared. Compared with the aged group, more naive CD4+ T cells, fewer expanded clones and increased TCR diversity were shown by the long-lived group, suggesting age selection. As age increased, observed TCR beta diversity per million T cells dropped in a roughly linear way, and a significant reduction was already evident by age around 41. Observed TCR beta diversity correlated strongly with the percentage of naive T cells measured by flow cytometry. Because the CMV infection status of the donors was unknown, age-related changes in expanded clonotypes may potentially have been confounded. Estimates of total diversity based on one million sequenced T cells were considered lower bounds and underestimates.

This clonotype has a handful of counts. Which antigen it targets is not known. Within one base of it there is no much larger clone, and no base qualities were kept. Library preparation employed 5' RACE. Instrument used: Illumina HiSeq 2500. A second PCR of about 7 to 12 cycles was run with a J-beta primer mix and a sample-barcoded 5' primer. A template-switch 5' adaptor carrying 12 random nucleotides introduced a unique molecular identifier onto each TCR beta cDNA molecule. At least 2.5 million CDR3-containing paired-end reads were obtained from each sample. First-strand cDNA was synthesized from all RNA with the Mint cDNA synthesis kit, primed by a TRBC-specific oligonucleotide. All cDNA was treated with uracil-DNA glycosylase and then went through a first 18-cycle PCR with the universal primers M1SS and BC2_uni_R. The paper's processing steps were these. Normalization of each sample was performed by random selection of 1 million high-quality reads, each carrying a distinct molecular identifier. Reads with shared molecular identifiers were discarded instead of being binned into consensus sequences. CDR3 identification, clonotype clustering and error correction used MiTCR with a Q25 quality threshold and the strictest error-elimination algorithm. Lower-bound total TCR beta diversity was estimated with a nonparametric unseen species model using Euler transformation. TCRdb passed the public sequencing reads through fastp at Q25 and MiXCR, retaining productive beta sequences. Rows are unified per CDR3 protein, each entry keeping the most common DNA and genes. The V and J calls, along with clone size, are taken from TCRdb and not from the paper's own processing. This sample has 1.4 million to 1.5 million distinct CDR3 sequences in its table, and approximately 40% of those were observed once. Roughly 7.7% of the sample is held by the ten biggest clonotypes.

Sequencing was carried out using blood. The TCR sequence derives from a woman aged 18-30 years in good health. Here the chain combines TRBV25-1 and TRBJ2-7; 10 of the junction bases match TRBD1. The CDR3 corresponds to CASSARQGASYEQYF. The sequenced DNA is TGTGCCAGCAGTGCCCGACAGGGGGCTTCCTACGAGCAGTACTTC.